The TCR beta chain described here comes from a study of blood T cell repertoires in COVID-19. The wider study: Acute-phase and convalescent COVID-19 samples originated in the United States, Italy and Spain. From T cells, B-cell-depleted T cells, or PBMCs came the material, which was cDNA or gDNA.

How the authors handled the data: Amplification from reference gene primers served as the basis for estimated nucleated cell counts. The data were produced by immunoSEQ multiplex PCR, yet TCRdb's version contains in-frame clones alone and is incomplete. The D gene and trimming were derived from the DNA, and the V and J assignments and clone size from that table. The data contain under 450,000 clones, approximately 86% of them singletons. V lost 3 bases and J lost 5, with 10 bases in between. The CDR3 spans 12 residues. The germline CDR1 and CDR2 sequences are GTSNPN and SVGIG (reference sequence). Those enrolled in Seattle joined during active infection and were followed longitudinally afterward.

The sequence came from a woman aged 55-70 years with COVID-19, enrolled during active disease. The material sequenced was peripheral blood. The chain carries TRBV30 and TRBJ2-5; D perhaps matches TRBD1 (6 bases). CDR3 nucleotides: TGTGCCTGGAGCAGGCAGGGGGAGACCCAGTACTTC. Encoded protein: CAWSRQGETQYF.